The TCR beta chain under discussion was sequenced for a study of T cells in Graves' hyperthyroidism and ophthalmopathy. This clonotype was recorded many times. The CDR3 regions of TCR beta were amplified from RNA transcripts. Primed by the HTBI set, a first-round RT-PCR was run on the TCR CDR3. TCRdb reprocessed the multiplex PCR reads with MiXCR, giving one entry per CDR3 protein. The sample carries about 640,000 distinct CDR3 sequences, 13% to 15% recorded once. In germline, CDR1 is SGHRS, CDR2 YFSETQ. The CDR3 covers 15 residues. The V end lost 0 bases, the J end lost 1 base, and 10 bases lay between the germline ends.

Input material: blood. The chain employs TRBV5-1 and TRBJ1-1; no firm D call. This receptor was taken from a woman between 50 and 59 years old with Graves' ophthalmopathy. The CDR3 spells CASSLGLGRNTEAFF. The CDR3 DNA reads as TGCGCCAGCAGCTTGGGGCTAGGTAGGAACACTGAAGCTTTCTTT.